Following are 30 T cell receptor beta chains from one sample sequenced in a study of shared clonotypes between healthy human individuals (dated by TCRdb to 2019 to 2021). CD8 naive samples consisted of CD45RO-negative cells that were positively selected for CCR7, yielding a CD45RA+CCR7+ population without TemRA cells. Library generation was performed with the immunoSEQ multiplex PCR assay. The table was pulled from immuneACCESS by TCRdb, which kept in-frame rearrangements only. Such tables lose some clones; where checked, under half of the loss comes from unresolved V genes, and the rest has no known cause. For this sample the table gives about 2,100,000 clones, of which about 93% were detected only once. The ten top clones hold around 1.7% of the sample. Sequencing was performed on naive CD8+ T cells from PBMCs. In light of the paper, this sample's cell subset or site label describes: CD45RA+CCR7+. The receptors shown here come from a young man in good health. Some clones in this sample may be carry-over from other donors' samples.

The chain recombines TRBV10-2 with TRBJ2-7; 9 bases are shared with TRBD2. Unmatched junction bases numbered 9, after V lost 8 bases and J lost 4 bases. Germline CDR1 reads WSHSY; CDR2 reads SAAADI. This CDR3 is 14 amino acids long. The CDR3 DNA reads TGCGCCAGCGGGAATAGCGGGAGATTATACGAGCAGTACTTC. The encoded protein is CASGNSGRLYEQYF.

This clone was seen a single time. The V gene is TRBV29-1, the J gene TRBJ2-7; maybe TRBD2 (5 bases). CDR1 SQVTM and CDR2 ANQGSEA come from the germline V gene. Trimming left V 8 bases short and J 6 bases short, with 20 bases between. CDR3 length equals 13 residues. CDR3 nucleotides: TGCAGCACCCGAGTCACGGGTGGAGGCGAGCAGTACTTC. This codes for CSTRVTGGGEQYF.

The J gene is TRBJ2-1, the V gene TRBV6-5; 7 bases line up with TRBD2. This CDR3 spans 16 amino acids. The junction had 4 bases not matched to a gene; V was cut back by 2 bases and J by 0 bases. Germline lookup yields CDR1 MNHEY and CDR2 SVGAGI. CDR3 nucleotides: TGTGCCAGCAGTTACGTAGCGGGCCTCTCCTACAATGAGCAGTTCTTC. As protein: CASSYVAGLSYNEQFF.

This chain links TRBV28 with TRBJ1-5; D is ambiguous. The germline V gene has CDR1 MDHEN and CDR2 SYDVKM. V gave up 5 bases and J gave up 6 bases, with 11 bases separating them. This CDR3 contains 13 residues. CDR3 protein: CASSSVLGQPQHF. In nucleotides, the CDR3 is TGTGCCAGCAGTAGCGTCCTGGGTCAGCCCCAGCATTTT.

The V call is TRBV4-3, the J call TRBJ1-1; D possibly corresponds to TRBD1 (6 bases). This CDR3 contains 16 residues. The V end lost 3 bases, the J end lost 1 base, and 15 bases lay between the germline ends. Germline V gene lookup returns CDR1 LGHNA and CDR2 YSLEER. CDR3 amino acids: CASSQRWTDSNTEAFF. The CDR3 coding sequence is TGCGCCAGCAGCCAGCGATGGACAGACTCGAACACTGAAGCTTTCTTT.

The chain combines TRBV27 with TRBJ2-1; 9 bases align to TRBD2. Germline values: CDR1 MNHEY, CDR2 SMNVEV (reference sequence). V lost 5 bases to trimming and J lost 5 bases; unmatched junction nucleotides: 10. The CDR3 runs 16 residues. CDR3 in DNA: TGTGCCAGCAGTGTCGCCGGGACTAGCCTAAACAATGAGCAGTTCTTC. Translation: CASSVAGTSLNNEQFF.

The chain carries TRBV28 and TRBJ1-1; 8 positions match TRBD1. Germline trimming cut 5 bases from V and 4 bases from J; bases unmatched to any gene: 9. Germline lookup yields CDR1 MDHEN and CDR2 SYDVKM. The CDR3 is 15 residues long. The CDR3 loop is CASSKLRGLGTEAFF. The CDR3 DNA is TGTGCCAGCAGTAAGCTCAGGGGGCTCGGCACTGAAGCTTTCTTT.

In regard to this clone: Other nucleotide sequences from this sample produce the same CDR3. V usage is TRBV13 and J usage is TRBJ2-2; D uncertain. Germline CDR1 PRHDT, CDR2 FYEKMQ (reference sequence). The CDR3 sequence is 14 residues long. V dropped 0 bases and J dropped 5 bases, with 7 bases sitting between them. The CDR3 loop reads CASSLGPGTGELFF. As DNA, the CDR3 is TGTGCCAGCAGCTTAGGCCCTGGGACCGGGGAGCTGTTTTTT.

The chain uses TRBV19 and TRBJ1-1; D gene ambiguous. This CDR3 is 14 amino acids long. V lost 3 bases and J lost 10, with 18 bases in between. Germline lookup yields CDR1 LNHDA and CDR2 SQIVND (reference sequence). The CDR3 reads CASSMVGSSEGAFF. The CDR3 DNA sequence: TGTGCCAGTAGTATGGTCGGTTCTTCCGAAGGAGCTTTCTTT.

The chain recombines TRBV27 with TRBJ1-1; no firm D call. The CDR3 spans 16 residues. V was shortened by 6 bases and J by 3 bases, with 20 bases between the two germline ends. The germline CDR1 and CDR2 sequences are MNHEY and SMNVEV (reference sequence). CDR3 in DNA: TGTGCCAGCAGCTTCCACAAAAGGGCAGCAGACACTGAAGCTTTCTTT. Its protein product is CASSFHKRAADTEAFF.

This clone is a singleton in its sample. J is TRBJ2-1 and V is TRBV19; maybe TRBD2 (5 bases). The CDR3 runs 15 residues. CDR1 LNHDA and CDR2 SQIVND come from the germline V gene (reference sequence). Trimming shortened V by 2 bases and J by 0 bases, and 8 bases separated the two germline ends. In DNA, the CDR3 is TGTGCCAGTAGTATATACACTAGCTCCTACAATGAGCAGTTCTTC. This gives the protein CASSIYTSSYNEQFF.

The V and J genes are TRBV6-5 and TRBJ1-4; D is undetermined. Germline V gives CDR1 MNHEY, CDR2 SVGAGI. This CDR3 is 15 amino acids long. The V and J ends lost 2 bases and 3 bases respectively, with 10 bases between them. CDR3 sequence: CASSYLGGPNEKLFF. In nucleotides, the CDR3 is TGTGCCAGCAGTTACCTCGGAGGACCTAATGAAAAACTGTTTTTT.

The chain joins TRBV28 to TRBJ2-1, with 8 bases lining up with TRBD2. Per germline, CDR1 MDHEN and CDR2 SYDVKM. CDR3 length: 12 amino acids. J gave up 9 bases and V 7 bases, and 5 bases lay outside the gene matches. CDR3 region: CASTDLAGEQFF. In DNA form, the CDR3 reads TGTGCCAGCACCGATCTAGCGGGTGAGCAGTTCTTC.

This clone was counted a few times. The V call is TRBV10-2, the J call TRBJ2-2; D remains ambiguous. The CDR3 length is 13 residues. Germline loops: CDR1 WSHSY, CDR2 SAAADI. The V end was cut by 4 bases, the J end by 5 bases, with 8 bases between. This CDR3 is CASSVMDTGELFF. CDR3 DNA sequence: TGCGCCAGCAGTGTAATGGATACCGGGGAGCTGTTTTTT.

The chain combines TRBV27 with TRBJ2-7; 7 bases are shared with TRBD1. The V segment lost 3 bases and the J segment 3 bases; nucleotides outside the gene matches: 8. This CDR3 region has 15 residues. Germline V gene sequence: CDR1 MNHEY, CDR2 SMNVEV (reference sequence). This CDR3 is CASSLGRGSHYEQYF. The CDR3 bases are TGTGCCAGCAGTTTGGGCAGGGGGAGTCACTACGAGCAGTACTTC.

V is TRBV6-1 and J is TRBJ1-1; 8 bases align to TRBD1. The CDR3 loop spans 15 amino acids. The junction had 5 bases not matched to a gene; V was cut back by 5 bases and J by 0 bases. Germline V gene sequence: CDR1 MNHNS, CDR2 SASEGT. The DNA of the CDR3 is TGTGCCAGCAGTTGGGACAGGAGGATGAACACTGAAGCTTTCTTT. Encoded protein: CASSWDRRMNTEAFF.

With regard to this clone: Other DNA sequences within the sample encode an identical CDR3. This chain joins TRBV19 and TRBJ2-7; D unclear. This CDR3 is 12 amino acids long. Germline loops: CDR1 LNHDA, CDR2 SQIVND (reference sequence). The germline V and J ends were trimmed by 6 bases and 7 bases, with 13 bases remaining between them. CDR3 in amino acids: CASSGTGVEQYF. CDR3 sequence (DNA): TGTGCCAGTAGCGGTACGGGTGTAGAGCAGTACTTC. The whole variable domain, remainder taken from reference TRBV19 and TRBJ2-7, is DGGITQSPKYLFRKEGQNVTLSCEQNLNHDAMYWYRQDPGQGLRLIYYSQIVNDFQKGDIAEGYSVSREKKESFPLTVTSAQKNPTAFYLCASSGTGVEQYFGPGTRLTVT.

There are a few counts of this clone. The V gene is TRBV4-1, the J gene TRBJ1-1; D is undetermined. CDR1 and CDR2 from the germline V gene are MGHRA and YSYEKL. This CDR3 comprises 12 residues. The germline V and J ends were trimmed by 6 bases and 7 bases, with 12 bases remaining between them. The CDR3 region has the DNA TGCGCCAGCAGGGCAACGGGTCATGAAGCTTTCTTT. Protein: CASRATGHEAFF.

V and J are TRBV28 and TRBJ2-1; D remains ambiguous. CDR3 size: 18 residues. Germline V CDR1 and CDR2: MDHEN, SYDVKM. V was clipped by 2 bases and J by 1 base, with 18 bases between them. CDR3 sequence (DNA): TGTGCCAGCAGTTTAACCACCGTGGACCCATCATCCTACAATGAGCAGTTCTTC. Its translation is CASSLTTVDPSSYNEQFF.

This sequence joins TRBV5-8 and TRBJ2-5; 7 bases match TRBD2. J was trimmed by 5 bases and V by 9 bases; bases with no gene match: 19. The CDR3 spans 16 residues. CDR1 SGHTS and CDR2 YDEGEE come from the germline V gene. The CDR3 region has the DNA TGTGCCACCAACCGGGGAGGGCTGCCCTTGGTCGAGACCCAGTACTTC. It encodes CATNRGGLPLVETQYF.

This clone was seen a single time. The chain uses TRBV27 and TRBJ2-7; TRBD1 might be the D (7 bases). The CDR3 sequence is 15 residues long. The germline CDR1 and CDR2 sequences are MNHEY and SMNVEV (reference sequence). V lost 2 bases, J lost 3 bases, and 14 bases lay in between. The CDR3 DNA follows: TGTGCCAGCAGTTTACGCGGGACAGAAAACTACGAGCAGTACTTC. Translating it yields CASSLRGTENYEQYF.

This chain uses TRBV5-1 with TRBJ1-1; TRBD1 matches at 9 bases. Per germline, CDR1 SGHRS and CDR2 YFSETQ. The CDR3 has 15 amino acids. With 4 bases clipped from V and 1 base from J, the junction kept 5 bases outside the gene matches. The CDR3 sequence is CASSLRGQGNTEAFF. In DNA form, the CDR3 reads TGCGCCAGCAGCCTCCGGGGACAGGGGAACACTGAAGCTTTCTTT.

The V call is TRBV5-1, the J call TRBJ1-5, with 9 bases fitting TRBD1. This CDR3 contains 18 residues. CDR1 and CDR2 (germline): SGHRS, YFSETQ. The trim removed 0 bases at V and 7 bases at J, leaving 14 bases unmatched. Here the CDR3 DNA reads TGCGCCAGCAGCTTGGGGACTCTTACAGGGGGCGCAGGGCAGCCCCAGCATTTT. Amino acids: CASSLGTLTGGAGQPQHF.

CDR3 DNA sequence: TGTGCCAGCAGCCCCACCGGGACCAACACTGAAGCTTTCTTT. Residues: CASSPTGTNTEAFF. The J gene is TRBJ1-1, the V gene TRBV7-3, with D possibly being TRBD1 (5 bases). The V and J ends lost 5 bases and 2 bases respectively, with 12 bases between them. This CDR3 comprises 14 residues. Germline assignment: CDR1 SGHTA and CDR2 FQGTGA.

The rearrangement links TRBV10-2 to TRBJ1-1; 7 bases match TRBD1. Germline lookup yields CDR1 WSHSY and CDR2 SAAADI. CDR3 length equals 14 residues. Trimming took 2 bases from V and 10 from J; bases not matched to a gene: 10. CDR3 region: CASSEVGGFLSAFF. The CDR3 DNA is TGCGCCAGCAGTGAGGTAGGGGGCTTCTTGTCAGCTTTCTTT.

The CDR3 nucleotides are TGTGCCAGCAGCTTAACCGGGGGGCGGTTGGGAATGAACACTGAAGCTTTCTTT. It encodes CASSLTGGRLGMNTEAFF. J is TRBJ1-1 and V is TRBV7-3; TRBD1 is a possible D gene (6 bases). Germline lookup yields CDR1 SGHTA and CDR2 FQGTGA. V lost 0 bases and J 0 bases, leaving 17 bases between the germline ends. The CDR3 spans 18 residues.

Regarding this clone: The sample has other DNA sequences that encode this CDR3 too. The V gene is TRBV15, the J gene TRBJ1-5; D call uncertain. The CDR3 extends over 14 amino acids. V was shortened by 3 bases and J by 0 bases, with 6 bases between the two germline ends. Germline V gives CDR1 LNHNV, CDR2 YYDKDF (reference sequence). CDR3 loop: CATSRDSSNQPQHF. DNA for the CDR3: TGTGCCACCAGCAGGGACTCTAGCAATCAGCCCCAGCATTTT.

To note about this clone: Different DNA sequences within this sample yield the same CDR3. The chain recombines TRBV6-5 with TRBJ2-1; D gene uncertain. From germline, CDR1 is MNHEY and CDR2 SVGAGI. The CDR3 loop spans 15 amino acids. With 2 bases removed from V and 0 bases from J, the gap between germline ends came to 8 bases. In DNA form, the CDR3 reads TGTGCCAGCAGTTACGGTCAGAGCTCCTACAATGAGCAGTTCTTC. This encodes CASSYGQSSYNEQFF.

The chain couples TRBV7-9 to TRBJ2-7; no reliable D call. Germline V lookup: CDR1 SEHNR, CDR2 FQNEAQ (reference sequence). V lost 1 base and J lost 3, with 7 bases in between. The CDR3 loop spans 13 amino acids. CDR3 in DNA: TGTGCCAGCAGCTTAGAGGCCGACTACGAGCAGTACTTC. Translated, it gives CASSLEADYEQYF.

This CDR3 is CASSLGVGGRGNQPQHF. The CDR3 region has the DNA TGTGCCAGCAGTTTAGGGGTCGGGGGGCGAGGTAATCAGCCCCAGCATTTT. The gene calls are TRBV28 and TRBJ1-5, with D possibly matching TRBD1 (6 bases). This CDR3 region has 17 residues. Trimming removed 2 bases at V and 4 bases at J, with 18 bases between. CDR1 and CDR2 (germline): MDHEN, SYDVKM.